These 3 T cell receptor beta chains were all obtained from the same sample, sequenced in a study of blood T cell repertoires in COVID-19 (dated by TCRdb to 2019 to 2021). Library prep was done by the immunoSEQ multiplex PCR assay. Drawn from immuneACCESS, this table holds only the in-frame rearrangements with V and J called that TCRdb kept. Clones are partly lost; checked studies trace under half to an unresolved V gene and leave the rest unexplained. The sample records 100,000 to 150,000 clones, around 87% of which are singletons. The biggest ten clones account for approximately 3.3% of the sample. Input material: peripheral blood. Receptor source: a woman in her sixties with acute or convalescent COVID-19.

The V and J genes are TRBV24-1 and TRBJ2-1; 14 bases are shared with TRBD2. Germline V gene lookup returns CDR1 KGHDR and CDR2 SFDVKD. The CDR3 sequence is 17 residues long. V shed 3 bases, J shed 9 bases, and the junction held 9 bases outside the gene matches. CDR3 in amino acids: CATSDPPGLAGVSEQFF. CDR3 in DNA: TGTGCCACCAGTGATCCTCCGGGACTAGCGGGAGTCAGTGAGCAGTTCTTC.

The chain has TRBV20-1 and TRBJ2-5; unclear D gene. The CDR3 consists of 13 residues. Germline V gene sequence: CDR1 DFQATT, CDR2 SNEGSKA (reference sequence). Deletions cut 3 bases from V and 5 bases from J, with 13 bases between. The CDR3 DNA reads as TGCAGTGCTAGTGGGCTAGTAGCTGAGACCCAGTACTTC. Its translation is CSASGLVAETQYF.

The chain joins TRBV7-3 to TRBJ2-1; TRBD2 agrees at 8 bases. The CDR3 consists of 13 residues. Looked up from germline, CDR1 is SGHTA and CDR2 is FQGTGA. Trimming cost V 2 bases and J 8 bases; bases outside gene matches: 2. CDR3: CASSLQREYEQFF. The CDR3 DNA sequence: TGTGCCAGCAGCTTACAGCGGGAGTATGAGCAGTTCTTC.